One sample yielded the 18 T cell receptor beta chains listed below, sequenced in a study of blood T cells in healthy people across ages. Combining a sample-barcoded 5' primer with a J-beta primer mix, a second PCR ran for roughly 7 to 12 cycles. TCRdb processed the 5' RACE reads anew with MiXCR; each CDR3 protein has one entry. Of roughly 2 million distinct CDR3 sequences in the sample, around 50% were seen once. Sequences were obtained from blood. The receptors here all came from a woman between 40 and 50 years old in good health.

The chain combines TRBV4-3 with TRBJ2-7, with D possibly TRBD1 on 6 matching bases. Germline CDR1 and CDR2: LGHNA and YSLEER. With 0 bases removed from V and 3 bases from J, the gap between germline ends came to 18 bases. CDR3 length: 17 amino acids. Here the CDR3 DNA reads TGCGCCAGCAGCCAAGAGCCGATACAGGGCTCATTCTACGAGCAGTACTTC. Residues: CASSQEPIQGSFYEQYF.

This sequence joins TRBV4-2 and TRBJ2-1; 10 bases line up with TRBD2. The V gene end was trimmed by 2 bases and the J gene end by 5 bases; junction bases not matched to a gene: 9. Germline assignment: CDR1 LGHNA and CDR2 YNFKEQ. The CDR3 is 17 amino acids. CDR3 bases: TGTGCCAGCAGCCAATCTCCCGGGACTAGCGTTGACAATGAGCAGTTCTTC. It encodes CASSQSPGTSVDNEQFF.

On this clonotype: Its ends do not fully match the called genes, so a read error is possible. The chain recombines TRBV2 with TRBJ2-5; D gene unclear. The J call may be incorrect, as the DNA end agrees better with TRBJ2-7. Germline lookup yields CDR1 SNHLY and CDR2 FYNNEI. The CDR3 is made up of 14 amino acids. DNA of the CDR3: TGTGCCGGCAGCCAAACCCGGGTTGACTACGAGCAGTACTTC. It specifies CAGSQTRVDYEQYF.

The chain employs TRBV7-2 and TRBJ2-1; D is perhaps TRBD1 (7 bases). CDR3 size: 18 residues. Trimming cost V 6 bases and J 10 bases, with 31 bases left between them. Germline lookup yields CDR1 SGHTA and CDR2 FQGNSA. The CDR3 sequence is CASSSRAFGGTEAREQFF. The CDR3 region has the DNA TGTGCCAGCAGTTCCAGAGCATTCGGAGGGACAGAAGCTCGGGAGCAGTTCTTC.

The chain employs TRBV5-6 and TRBJ1-5; the D is unclear. This CDR3 contains 16 residues. V dropped 1 base and J dropped 0 bases, with 11 bases sitting between them. CDR1 and CDR2 (germline): SGHDT, YYEEEE. CDR3 bases: TGTGCCAGCAGCTTGTATGCCGCAGATAGCAATCAGCCCCAGCATTTT. Residues: CASSLYAADSNQPQHF. Complete variable domain (other parts from reference TRBV5-6 and TRBJ1-5): DAGVTQSPTHLIKTRGQQVTLRCSPKSGHDTVSWYQQALGQGPQFIFQYYEEEERQRGNFPDRFSGHQFPNYSSELNVNALLLGDSALYLCASSLYAADSNQPQHFGDGTRLSIL.

This clonotype turned up a few times. The chain employs TRBV7-2 and TRBJ2-1; tentative D call: TRBD2 (5 bases). The CDR3 has 16 amino acids. The germline CDR1 and CDR2 sequences are SGHTA and FQGNSA. V lost 0 bases, J lost 0 bases, and 9 bases lay in between. CDR3 region: CASSLAHRGSYNEQFF. The CDR3 coding sequence is TGTGCCAGCAGCTTAGCGCATCGGGGCTCCTACAATGAGCAGTTCTTC.

The chain combines TRBV4-1 with TRBJ1-2, with 7 bases fitting TRBD1. CDR3 length equals 14 residues. Germline V CDR1 and CDR2: MGHRA, YSYEKL. The J segment lost 2 bases and the V segment lost 4 bases, leaving 4 bases of the junction unmatched. The CDR3 DNA is TGCGCCAGCAGCCGGGAGGACAGGAACTATGGCTACACCTTC. Translation gives CASSREDRNYGYTF.

The chain has TRBV25-1 and TRBJ1-6; 9 bases map to TRBD1. J lost 8 bases, V lost 8 bases, and 4 bases had no gene match. CDR3 size: 13 residues. Germline values: CDR1 MGHDK, CDR2 SYGVNS. The CDR3 nucleotides are TGTGCCAGCCGGCGGGACAGGGATTCACCCCTCCACTTT. Its protein product is CASRRDRDSPLHF.

This clonotype came up a few times. The rearrangement uses TRBV29-1 and TRBJ2-5, with 8 positions matching TRBD1. The V and J ends lost 4 bases and 5 bases, in that order; junction bases with no gene match: 6. The CDR3 consists of 13 residues. Germline CDR1 and CDR2: SQVTM and ANQGSEA. CDR3 nucleotide sequence: TGCAGCGTTGGGGGACAGGACAGGGAGACCCAGTACTTC. The encoded protein is CSVGGQDRETQYF.

Worth noting for this clonotype: The junction does not match germline at one end; this may be a read error. The chain carries TRBV20-1 and TRBJ2-1; D is unresolved. Germline V gene lookup returns CDR1 DFQATT and CDR2 SNEGSKA (reference sequence). The CDR3 consists of 11 residues. The CDR3 loop is CSAGDTREQFF. The CDR3 DNA reads as TGCAGTGCTGGAGACACCAGGGAGCAGTTCTTC.

The chain combines TRBV28 with TRBJ1-1; D might be TRBD1 (6 bases). Germline lookup yields CDR1 MDHEN and CDR2 SYDVKM. The CDR3 runs to 14 residues. V was cut by 2 bases and J by 7 bases, with 14 bases left in between. CDR3: CASSLGGLVGEAFF. CDR3 nucleotides: TGTGCCAGCAGTTTAGGGGGCCTGGTTGGTGAAGCTTTCTTT.

The V call is TRBV13, the J call TRBJ2-1; either TRBD1 or TRBD2 may fit D (7 bases each). CDR1 PRHDT and CDR2 FYEKMQ come from the germline V gene (reference sequence). V shed 6 bases and J shed 6 bases, with 18 bases lying between them. This CDR3 contains 15 residues. The CDR3 loop is CASSQGGRGSNEQFF. CDR3 nucleotide sequence: TGTGCCAGCAGTCAGGGGGGGCGGGGGAGCAATGAGCAGTTCTTC.

This clonotype was picked up a small number of times. The CDR3 DNA sequence: TGTGCCAGCAGCTCTCCCGGGAATGCCTATGGCTACACCTTC. Protein: CASSSPGNAYGYTF. The chain recombines TRBV27 with TRBJ1-2; D not resolved. The ends were cut back, 6 bases at V and 4 bases at J, with 15 bases in the middle. The CDR3 contains 14 residues. Germline assignment: CDR1 MNHEY and CDR2 SMNVEV (reference sequence).

The CDR3 spells CASSRLANTEAFF. In nucleotides, the CDR3 is TGTGCCAGCAGCCGGTTGGCTAACACTGAAGCTTTCTTT. The chain is built from TRBV7-2 and TRBJ1-1; D call uncertain. Per the germline V gene, CDR1 is SGHTA and CDR2 is FQGNSA. With 5 bases removed from V and 2 bases from J, the gap between germline ends came to 9 bases. There are 13 residues in the CDR3.

In its sample, this clonotype was seen many times. The V call is TRBV20-1, the J call TRBJ2-5; D not certain. V lost 2 bases to trimming and J lost 5 bases, with 3 bases between them. The CDR3 runs 10 residues. Germline V gene lookup returns CDR1 DFQATT and CDR2 SNEGSKA (reference sequence). This CDR3 is CSARLETQYF. The CDR3 coding sequence is TGCAGTGCTAGACTGGAGACCCAGTACTTC.

A word on this clonotype: Sequence at one end of the junction differs from germline and may be a read error. V and J are TRBV20-1 and TRBJ2-1; 10 bases agree with TRBD2. The CDR3 spans 13 residues. Germline V gives CDR1 DFQATT, CDR2 SNEGSKA (reference sequence). DNA of the CDR3: TGCAATGCTTATAGCGGGGGGTACAATGAGCAGTTCTTC. This sequence encodes CNAYSGGYNEQFF.

The chain couples TRBV6-1 to TRBJ2-1; TRBD1 agrees at 10 bases. The junction had 5 bases not matched to a gene; V was cut back by 6 bases and J by 9 bases. The CDR3 has 13 amino acids. Per the germline V gene, CDR1 is MNHNS and CDR2 is SASEGT. CDR3 coding DNA: TGTGCCAGCAGATTGACAGGGGGCGTTGAGCAGTTCTTC. Encoded protein: CASRLTGGVEQFF.

The V call is TRBV5-1, the J call TRBJ2-7; tentatively, D is TRBD1 or TRBD2 (5 bases each). This CDR3 has 14 amino acids. V was trimmed by 4 bases and J by 4 bases, leaving 15 bases between them. The germline CDR1 and CDR2 sequences are SGHRS and YFSETQ. The CDR3 region is CASSRDGDLYEQYF. DNA of the CDR3: TGCGCCAGCAGCAGGGACGGGGATTTATACGAGCAGTACTTC. Combining the CDR3 with reference TRBV5-1 and TRBJ2-7 gives the whole variable domain KAGVTQTPRYLIKTRGQQVTLSCSPISGHRSVSWYQQTPGQGLQFLFEYFSETQRNKGNFPGRFSGRQFSNSRSEMNVSTLELGDSALYLCASSRDGDLYEQYFGPGTRLTVT.